The rows below give T cell receptor beta chains drawn from one sample of a study of T cells after yellow fever vaccination. TCRdb redid the calling of the 5' RACE reads with MiXCR, one entry per CDR3 protein. The data show about 300,000 distinct CDR3 sequences, around 9.3% seen once. The source was CD4+ T cells sorted from PBMCs, collected 5 days after the yellow fever booster vaccination. All receptors derive from a man younger than 35 who received the YFV17D yellow fever vaccine. Both conserved end residues are part of each CDR3. Each record gives: J gene, clone size, V gene, D gene, CDR3 DNA, CDR3 protein. The D gene is left open where the match is weak. For some rows the clone size is stated as once, few or many, or as a class when expanded; others skip it.

j_gene: TRBJ2-6; abundance: -; v_gene: TRBV6-1; d_gene: TRBD1; CDR3nt: TGTGCCAGCAGTGGGGGACAGTCTGGGGCCAACGTCCTGACTTTC; CDR3aa: CASSGGQSGANVLTF
j_gene: TRBJ2-1; abundance: -; v_gene: TRBV4-3; d_gene: TRBD1; CDR3nt: TGCGCCAGCAGCCTAGCCGGGACAGGGGATTACAATGAGCAGTTCTTC; CDR3aa: CASSLAGTGDYNEQFF
j_gene: TRBJ1-5; abundance: -; v_gene: TRBV20-1; d_gene: TRBD1; CDR3nt: TGCAGTGCTAGGAGCGACAGGGGCCAGCCCCAGCATTTT; CDR3aa: CSARSDRGQPQHF
j_gene: TRBJ1-5; abundance: many; v_gene: TRBV2; d_gene: -; CDR3nt: TGTGCCAGCGGCGGGACGGGGAATCAGCCCCAGCATTTT; CDR3aa: CASGGTGNQPQHF
j_gene: TRBJ2-3; abundance: many; v_gene: TRBV4-2; d_gene: -; CDR3nt: TGTGCCAGCAGCCAAGATTCGGGGGGCAAAGGAGATACGCAGTATTTT; CDR3aa: CASSQDSGGKGDTQYF
j_gene: TRBJ2-2; abundance: -; v_gene: TRBV20-1; d_gene: -; CDR3nt: TGCAGTGCCCTAGTTCCTAACACCGGGGAGCTGTTTTTT; CDR3aa: CSALVPNTGELFF
j_gene: TRBJ2-2; abundance: few; v_gene: TRBV7-8; d_gene: TRBD1; CDR3nt: TGTGCCAGCAACGTAGGGATAGGGGGCTCAGGGGAGCTGTTTTTT; CDR3aa: CASNVGIGGSGELFF
j_gene: TRBJ2-5; abundance: few; v_gene: TRBV4-2; d_gene: TRBD1; CDR3nt: TGTGCCAGCAGCCTCCGGACAGGGCGAGCGGGAGAGACCCAGTACTTC; CDR3aa: CASSLRTGRAGETQYF
j_gene: TRBJ2-3; abundance: -; v_gene: TRBV12-3/TRBV12-4; d_gene: TRBD2; CDR3nt: TGTGCCAGCAGTCGGGAGGGGCGGGGGGGCTCTGATACGCAGTATTTT; CDR3aa: CASSREGRGGSDTQYF
j_gene: TRBJ1-6; abundance: few; v_gene: TRBV7-8; d_gene: -; CDR3nt: TGTGCCAGCAGCTTAGCGGTGGGGCGTAATTCACCCCTCCACTTT; CDR3aa: CASSLAVGRNSPLHF
j_gene: TRBJ1-1; abundance: few; v_gene: TRBV28; d_gene: -; CDR3nt: TGTGCCAGCAGTCCTGTCCAGGCGCCGAACACTGAAGCTTTCTTT; CDR3aa: CASSPVQAPNTEAFF
j_gene: TRBJ1-4; abundance: many; v_gene: TRBV27; d_gene: TRBD1; CDR3nt: TGTGCCAGCAGCTTGACAGGGGGCCGCGGGGAAAAACTGTTTTTT; CDR3aa: CASSLTGGRGEKLFF
j_gene: TRBJ1-1; abundance: few; v_gene: TRBV19; d_gene: -; CDR3nt: TGTGCCAGTAGTATAGATGGTCGGTGGCCGAACACTGAAGCTTTCTTT; CDR3aa: CASSIDGRWPNTEAFF
j_gene: TRBJ2-5; abundance: few; v_gene: TRBV6-2/TRBV6-3; d_gene: -; CDR3nt: TGTGCCAGCAGAAGGGGGACCGCAGGGGAGACCCAGTACTTC; CDR3aa: CASRRGTAGETQYF
j_gene: TRBJ1-2; abundance: few; v_gene: TRBV12-3/TRBV12-4; d_gene: -; CDR3nt: TGTGCCAGCAGCTCACTGGACGGGCAATATGGCTACACCTTC; CDR3aa: CASSSLDGQYGYTF
j_gene: TRBJ2-5; abundance: -; v_gene: TRBV5-1; d_gene: TRBD1; CDR3nt: TGCGCCAGCTCCGGACAGGGAGGTCAAGAGACCCAGTACTTC; CDR3aa: CASSGQGGQETQYF
j_gene: TRBJ1-2; abundance: few; v_gene: TRBV7-2; d_gene: -; CDR3nt: TGTGCCAGCGCCTTGGGTGGCTATGGCTACACCTTC; CDR3aa: CASALGGYGYTF
j_gene: TRBJ2-1; abundance: many; v_gene: TRBV12-3/TRBV12-4; d_gene: -; CDR3nt: TGTGCCAGCAGTCAGGACAGTACTTACAATGAGCAGTTCTTC; CDR3aa: CASSQDSTYNEQFF
j_gene: TRBJ2-3; abundance: many; v_gene: TRBV10-3; d_gene: TRBD2; CDR3nt: TGTGCCATCAACGGAGGACTAGCGGGGGGCCTAAGCACAGATACGCAGTATTTT; CDR3aa: CAINGGLAGGLSTDTQYF
j_gene: TRBJ2-3; abundance: few; v_gene: TRBV7-9; d_gene: TRBD1; CDR3nt: TGTGCCAGCAGCTTTGGACAGGGTTTTCTCCCAGATACGCAGTATTTT; CDR3aa: CASSFGQGFLPDTQYF
j_gene: TRBJ2-1; abundance: few; v_gene: TRBV6-5; d_gene: -; CDR3nt: TGTGCCAGCAGTTATCATACTAGCTTGAGCTCCTACAATGAGCAGTTCTTC; CDR3aa: CASSYHTSLSSYNEQFF
j_gene: TRBJ1-6; abundance: once; v_gene: TRBV7-2; d_gene: TRBD1; CDR3nt: TGTTCCAGCCAGGTCCCGGGACAGTTTTCACCCCTCCACTTT; CDR3aa: CSSQVPGQFSPLHF
j_gene: TRBJ2-3; abundance: few; v_gene: TRBV5-1; d_gene: -; CDR3nt: TGCGCCAGCAGCTTAGGGTCCAGGGCTGCAGATACGCAGTATTTT; CDR3aa: CASSLGSRAADTQYF
j_gene: TRBJ1-5; abundance: few; v_gene: TRBV11-2; d_gene: TRBD1; CDR3nt: TGTGCCAGCAGCGAAGGGACAGGTTCATATCAGCCCCAGCATTTT; CDR3aa: CASSEGTGSYQPQHF
j_gene: TRBJ2-5; abundance: -; v_gene: TRBV5-4; d_gene: -; CDR3nt: TGTGCCAGCAGCTTATGGGGGTATCAAGAGACCCAGTACTTC; CDR3aa: CASSLWGYQETQYF